Below are 23 T cell receptor beta chains sequenced from a single sample in a study of Ad26.COV2.S vaccination and SARS-CoV-2 variants. Here immunoSEQ multiplex PCR was the method, and the copy in TCRdb shows in-frame clones only, minus some. Among about half a million clones listed, 89% were seen once. The treatment is: some 20 received Ad26.COV2.S at low or high dose, single or two shots; 5 received placebo; per-sample allocation not given. Sampling took place 63 days after the first vaccine or placebo injection. The sample was peripheral blood, taken in a trial of Ad26.COV2.S vaccine versus placebo. The source is a person aged 18-60 years who received the Ad26.COV2.S COVID-19 vaccine or a placebo.

J is TRBJ2-6 and V is TRBV7-8; maybe TRBD2 (6 bases). Germline CDR1 SGHVS, CDR2 FQNEAQ. This CDR3 contains 18 residues. V shed 0 bases and J shed 0 bases, with 12 bases lying between them. CDR3 residues: CASSLARGDLSGANVLTF. The CDR3 bases are TGTGCCAGCAGCTTAGCGCGCGGGGACCTCTCTGGGGCCAACGTCCTGACTTTC.

This chain joins TRBV19 and TRBJ2-4; the D gene is possibly TRBD2 (5 bases). The CDR3 loop spans 12 amino acids. CDR1 and CDR2 from the germline V gene are LNHDA and SQIVND (reference sequence). The V and J ends lost 3 bases and 6 bases respectively, with 6 bases between them. The CDR3 coding sequence is TGTGCCAGTAGTATCAGCGGAAACATTCAGTACTTC. It encodes CASSISGNIQYF.

This clone was seen only a few times. V and J are TRBV6-5 and TRBJ2-7; 8 bases line up with TRBD1. Germline V gene lookup returns CDR1 MNHEY and CDR2 SVGAGI. J was trimmed by 0 bases and V by 6 bases; bases with no gene match: 1. The CDR3 contains 13 residues. CDR3 region: CASRDRASYEQYF. The CDR3 DNA reads TGTGCCAGCAGGGACAGGGCCTCCTACGAGCAGTACTTC.

The chain uses TRBV19 and TRBJ1-1, with D tentatively TRBD1 (5 bases). Trimming pared 4 bases from V and 1 base from J, leaving 16 bases between. Germline-derived CDR1 and CDR2 are LNHDA and SQIVND (reference sequence). This CDR3 is 16 amino acids long. The CDR3 bases are TGTGCCAGTAGTAGGTTCACTTTAGGGGCGAACACTGAAGCTTTCTTT. Translating gives CASSRFTLGANTEAFF. Supplemented by reference TRBV19 and TRBJ1-1, the full variable domain reads DGGITQSPKYLFRKEGQNVTLSCEQNLNHDAMYWYRQDPGQGLRLIYYSQIVNDFQKGDIAEGYSVSREKKESFPLTVTSAQKNPTAFYLCASSRFTLGANTEAFFGQGTRLTVV.

This sequence joins TRBV5-8 and TRBJ2-1; D is unclear. The germline V gene has CDR1 SGHTS and CDR2 YDEGEE. Trimming stripped 2 bases from V and 0 bases from J, with 18 bases between. CDR3 length: 18 amino acids. CDR3 nucleotide sequence: TGTGCCAGCAGCTTTGAAGGTTACGTAACGGGCTCCTACAATGAGCAGTTCTTC. Its protein product is CASSFEGYVTGSYNEQFF.

The CDR3 spells CASSHVQGNSGNTIYF. In DNA, the CDR3 is TGTGCCAGCAGCCACGTTCAGGGAAACTCTGGAAACACCATATATTTT. The chain employs TRBV7-2 and TRBJ1-3; D possibly corresponds to TRBD1 (5 bases). The germline V gene encodes CDR1 SGHTA and CDR2 FQGNSA. Trimming removed 5 bases from V and 0 bases from J, with 14 bases in between. The CDR3 loop spans 16 amino acids.

The gene calls are TRBV7-9 and TRBJ1-4; D unresolved. CDR1 is SEHNR and CDR2 is FQNEAQ in the germline V gene (reference sequence). V was clipped by 5 bases and J by 0 bases, with 10 bases between them. This CDR3 has 15 amino acids. CDR3 bases: TGTGCCAGCAGCCCGACTATCGCAACTAATGAAAAACTGTTTTTT. The encoded protein is CASSPTIATNEKLFF.

The chain recombines TRBV20-1 with TRBJ2-1, with D uncertain. CDR1 is DFQATT and CDR2 is SNEGSKA in the germline V gene (reference sequence). This CDR3 has 11 amino acids. V was cut by 7 bases and J by 5 bases, with 9 bases left in between. For the CDR3, the DNA is TGCAGTGGTGTGGGCAACAATGAGCAGTTCTTC. Translating it yields CSGVGNNEQFF.

The V call is TRBV5-1, the J call TRBJ1-5; maybe TRBD1 (5 bases). Trimming pared 4 bases from V and 7 bases from J, leaving 21 bases between. Germline assignment: CDR1 SGHRS and CDR2 YFSETQ. The CDR3 contains 16 residues. DNA of the CDR3: TGCGCCAGCAGCCCAGCTGGGGGGGTGGGCGAACAGCCCCAGCATTTT. Its protein product is CASSPAGGVGEQPQHF.

This chain joins TRBV9 and TRBJ2-3, with 7 positions matching TRBD2. V lost 0 bases, J lost 10 bases, and 5 bases stayed unmatched. Germline loops: CDR1 SGDLS, CDR2 YYNGEE. The CDR3 loop spans 13 amino acids. CDR3 nucleotide sequence: TGTGCCAGCAGCGTAGGGGAGGGCGGCGCGCAGTATTTT. Protein product: CASSVGEGGAQYF.

The chain has TRBV6-2 or TRBV6-3 and TRBJ1-1; D is unclear. The V end was cut by 2 bases, the J end by 0 bases, with 7 bases between. Germline V gene lookup returns CDR1 MNHEY and CDR2 SVGEGT. CDR3 length equals 14 residues. The CDR3, as DNA: TGTGCCAGCAGTTACAATAGATTGAACACTGAAGCTTTCTTT. Its protein product is CASSYNRLNTEAFF.

J is TRBJ2-3 and V is TRBV27; 9 bases line up with TRBD2. This CDR3 spans 18 amino acids. V shed 0 bases and J 0 bases; nucleotides not matched to a gene: 7. The germline V gene has CDR1 MNHEY and CDR2 SMNVEV (reference sequence). In nucleotides, the CDR3 is TGTGCCAGCAGTTTATCTGCGGGGGGGCCCCGGAGCACAGATACGCAGTATTTT. It encodes CASSLSAGGPRSTDTQYF.

The V gene is TRBV27, the J gene TRBJ2-2, with TRBD2 as a possible D gene (7 bases). Trimming left V 6 bases short and J 4 bases short, with 15 bases between. The CDR3 is made up of 15 amino acids. The germline V gene has CDR1 MNHEY and CDR2 SMNVEV (reference sequence). CDR3 nucleotides: TGTGCCAGCAGACAGGGCGGGAGTACCACCGGGGAGCTGTTTTTT. It is translated as CASRQGGSTTGELFF.

V is TRBV5-1 and J is TRBJ1-6, with 7 positions matching TRBD1. V lost 4 bases to trimming and J lost 5 bases; unmatched junction nucleotides: 3. The CDR3 runs to 14 residues. The germline V gene encodes CDR1 SGHRS and CDR2 YFSETQ. The CDR3 is CASSGDSHNSPLHF. CDR3 sequence (DNA): TGCGCCAGCAGCGGGGACAGCCATAATTCACCCCTCCACTTT.

The chain employs TRBV7-3 and TRBJ1-1, with TRBD1 as a possible D gene (6 bases). CDR3 length equals 13 residues. The germline gives CDR1 SGHTA, CDR2 FQGTGA. The germline V and J ends were trimmed by 5 bases and 7 bases, with 14 bases remaining between them. The CDR3: CASSAQGYGEAFF. The CDR3 DNA reads TGTGCCAGCAGCGCACAGGGTTACGGTGAAGCTTTCTTT.

This chain connects TRBV19 to TRBJ1-5; D is possibly TRBD1 (6 bases). The CDR3 length is 15 residues. The germline V gene encodes CDR1 LNHDA and CDR2 SQIVND (reference sequence). V lost 7 bases and J 2 bases, leaving 15 bases between the germline ends. CDR3 in amino acids: CASKTGLSGNQPQHF. The CDR3 DNA reads as TGTGCCAGTAAAACAGGGTTGTCTGGCAATCAGCCCCAGCATTTT.

The J gene is TRBJ2-2, the V gene TRBV3-1 (or the pseudogene TRBV3-2), with D possibly being TRBD2 (6 bases). The CDR3 totals 17 residues. Trimming shortened V by 2 bases and J by 1 base, and 14 bases separated the two germline ends. The germline CDR1 and CDR2 sequences are LGHDT and YNNKEL (reference sequence). The CDR3 DNA is TGTGCCAGCAGCCAATACCGCCGGGACTTGAACACCGGGGAGCTGTTTTTT. Encoded protein: CASSQYRRDLNTGELFF.

The genes are TRBV7-2 and TRBJ1-1; 9 bases match TRBD1. V lost 1 base to trimming and J lost 5 bases; unmatched junction nucleotides: 8. The CDR3 covers 16 residues. Germline values: CDR1 SGHTA, CDR2 FQGNSA. CDR3 loop: CASSLGYRDRDTEAFF. The DNA for the CDR3 is TGTGCCAGCAGCTTAGGGTACCGGGACAGGGATACTGAAGCTTTCTTT.

J is TRBJ1-2 and V is TRBV19; D is undetermined. This CDR3 has 14 amino acids. Trimming stripped 4 bases from V and 3 bases from J, with 12 bases between. Germline CDR1 and CDR2: LNHDA and SQIVND (reference sequence). The CDR3 loop is CASSTHKDHYGYTF. The CDR3 DNA reads as TGTGCCAGTAGTACTCATAAGGATCACTATGGCTACACCTTC.

The V and J genes are TRBV29-1 and TRBJ2-1, with 9 bases lining up with TRBD2. The CDR3 sequence is 13 residues long. Germline lookup yields CDR1 SQVTM and CDR2 ANQGSEA. Germline trimming cut 6 bases from V and 6 bases from J; bases unmatched to any gene: 6. The CDR3 is CSVWSSGINEQFF. CDR3 in DNA: TGCAGCGTGTGGTCTAGCGGGATCAATGAGCAGTTCTTC.

The chain carries TRBV6-6 and TRBJ2-7; TRBD2 aligns across 8 bases. Germline V gene lookup returns CDR1 MNHNY and CDR2 SVGAGI (reference sequence). With 5 bases clipped from V and 0 bases from J, the junction kept 12 bases outside the gene matches. The CDR3 length is 17 residues. The CDR3 spells CASSPRGSGGLSYEQYF. The DNA for the CDR3 is TGTGCCAGCAGTCCCCGGGGGAGCGGGGGCCTCTCCTACGAGCAGTACTTC.

The V and J genes are TRBV27 and TRBJ2-7; 8 positions match TRBD1. Per germline, CDR1 MNHEY and CDR2 SMNVEV (reference sequence). This CDR3 spans 14 amino acids. V lost 3 bases to trimming and J lost 2 bases; unmatched junction nucleotides: 3. This chain's CDR3 is CASSFRQGTYEQYF. DNA for the CDR3: TGTGCCAGCAGTTTCAGACAGGGGACCTACGAGCAGTACTTC.

The chain uses TRBV4-2 and TRBJ1-2; 7 positions agree with TRBD1. V shed 4 bases and J 7 bases; nucleotides not matched to a gene: 6. CDR3 length: 13 amino acids. Germline V gene data show CDR1 as LGHNA and CDR2 as YNFKEQ. CDR3 residues: CASSPQGSGGYTF. CDR3 bases: TGTGCCAGCAGCCCACAGGGGAGTGGTGGCTACACCTTC.